The 23 T cell receptor beta chains given below trace back to one sample, sequenced in a study of blood T cell repertoires in COVID-19. Profiling relied on immunoSEQ multiplex PCR, and the TCRdb table lists in-frame clones only, not all of them. The profile shows around 250,000 clones, around 84% of them singletons. Material: PBMCs or T cells enriched from blood (not recorded which). Every receptor here comes from a man younger than 30 who had recovered from COVID-19.

The chain combines TRBV19 with TRBJ1-2, with 8 bases matching TRBD1. This CDR3 region has 15 residues. Germline assignment: CDR1 LNHDA and CDR2 SQIVND (reference sequence). V lost 6 bases and J lost 4; bases outside the gene matches: 10. CDR3: CASSPGPGGVYGYTF. CDR3 DNA: TGTGCCAGTAGCCCTGGCCCAGGGGGCGTCTATGGCTACACCTTC.

The chain combines TRBV5-6 with TRBJ1-3; the D is unclear. V lost 1 base to trimming and J lost 0 bases, with 2 bases between them. The CDR3 sequence is 13 residues long. Germline V gene lookup returns CDR1 SGHDT and CDR2 YYEEEE. CDR3 sequence (DNA): TGTGCCAGCAGCTTGTACTCTGGAAACACCATATATTTT. Translation: CASSLYSGNTIYF.

The J gene is TRBJ1-4, the V gene TRBV10-3, with 7 bases aligning to TRBD1. This CDR3 has 14 residues. Germline CDR1 ENHRY, CDR2 SYGVKD. V trimming: 5 bases; J trimming: 8 bases; junction bases outside the gene matches: 8. The CDR3, as DNA: TGTGCCATCAGTAAGACAGGGCTGGGGGAAAAACTGTTTTTT. Amino acid sequence: CAISKTGLGEKLFF.

This sequence joins TRBV7-9 and TRBJ1-1; possibly TRBD1 for D (5 bases). The V gene's germline CDR1 is SEHNR and CDR2 FQNEAQ (reference sequence). The germline V and J ends were trimmed by 4 bases and 0 bases, with 12 bases remaining between them. The CDR3 contains 15 residues. CDR3 in amino acids: CASSSRVSVNTEAFF. CDR3 nucleotides: TGTGCCAGCAGCTCCAGGGTATCGGTGAACACTGAAGCTTTCTTT.

The chain has TRBV3-1 (or the pseudogene TRBV3-2) and TRBJ2-1; no definite D call. This CDR3 has 15 residues. Per germline, CDR1 LGHDT and CDR2 YNNKEL (reference sequence). V gave up 0 bases and J gave up 5 bases, with 11 bases separating them. CDR3 DNA: TGTGCCAGCAGCCAAGACACCCTAAGTAACAATGAGCAGTTCTTC. Translation gives CASSQDTLSNNEQFF.

The V gene is TRBV7-9, the J gene TRBJ2-1; perhaps TRBD2 as D (5 bases). Trimming cost V 5 bases and J 15 bases, with 14 bases left between them. Germline V gene lookup returns CDR1 SEHNR and CDR2 FQNEAQ (reference sequence). The CDR3 sequence is 11 residues long. CDR3 loop: CASSPGLDLFF. CDR3 DNA: TGTGCCAGCAGCCCAGGACTGGATTTGTTCTTC.

The rearrangement joins TRBV5-1 to TRBJ2-6, with 7 bases that match TRBD1. Germline CDR1 is SGHRS and CDR2 is YFSETQ. V was clipped by 5 bases and J by 1 base; unmatched bases: 15. The CDR3 sequence is 19 residues long. CDR3 residues: CASRKGAVETKSGANVLTF. Written as DNA, the CDR3 is TGCGCCAGCAGGAAGGGGGCGGTCGAGACTAAATCTGGGGCCAACGTCCTGACTTTC.

The CDR3 region is CASGTRDNSPLHF. CDR3 DNA: TGTGCCAGCGGGACAAGGGACAATTCACCCCTCCACTTT. The chain has TRBV25-1 and TRBJ1-6; D is possibly TRBD1 (6 bases). The V gene's germline CDR1 is MGHDK and CDR2 SYGVNS. CDR3 size: 13 residues. Trimming took 8 bases from V and 7 from J, leaving 12 bases between them. The variable domain in full, completed from reference TRBV25-1 and TRBJ1-6, reads EADIYQTPRYLVIGTGKKITLECSQTMGHDKMYWYQQDPGMELHLIHYSYGVNSTEKGDLSSESTVSRIRTEHFPLTLESARPSHTSQYLCASGTRDNSPLHFGNGTRLTVT.

This chain connects TRBV5-4 to TRBJ1-2, with D possibly TRBD1 on 6 matching bases. Germline assignment: CDR1 SGHNT and CDR2 YYREEE (reference sequence). CDR3 length: 15 residues. V lost 4 bases and J lost 1, with 14 bases in between. The CDR3 nucleotides are TGTGCCAGCAGCCAGGGCCTACAGGGTAACTATGGCTACACCTTC. As protein: CASSQGLQGNYGYTF.

The chain uses TRBV4-1 and TRBJ1-1; TRBD1 agrees at 8 bases. Losses at the gene ends were 5 bases for V and 0 bases for J; bases not matched to a gene: 2. There are 14 residues in the CDR3. Germline CDR1 is MGHRA and CDR2 is YSYEKL. The CDR3 loop is CASSMGQVNTEAFF. For the CDR3, the DNA is TGCGCCAGCAGCATGGGACAGGTGAACACTGAAGCTTTCTTT.

The chain is built from TRBV7-2 and TRBJ2-2, with 14 bases that match TRBD2. This CDR3 is 16 amino acids long. The V and J ends lost 5 bases and 6 bases, in that order; junction bases with no gene match: 5. Germline V gene sequence: CDR1 SGHTA, CDR2 FQGNSA. The CDR3 reads CASSKTSGGAPGELFF. Written as DNA, the CDR3 is TGTGCCAGCAGCAAGACTAGCGGGGGGGCTCCCGGGGAGCTGTTTTTT.

The rearrangement links TRBV27 to TRBJ2-3, with 15 bases fitting TRBD2. This CDR3 is 18 amino acids long. Germline values: CDR1 MNHEY, CDR2 SMNVEV (reference sequence). J was trimmed by 0 bases and V by 5 bases; bases with no gene match: 6. CDR3 loop: CASSPWTSGRASTDTQYF. CDR3 nucleotides: TGTGCCAGCAGTCCGTGGACTAGCGGGAGGGCCAGCACAGATACGCAGTATTTT.

The chain couples TRBV5-1 to TRBJ1-2, with 9 bases matching TRBD1. The V gene's germline CDR1 is SGHRS and CDR2 YFSETQ. V lost 4 bases to trimming and J lost 4 bases; unmatched junction nucleotides: 8. CDR3 length: 15 residues. The CDR3 DNA reads as TGCGCCAGCAGCATTGGGACAGGGTCGACCTATGGCTACACCTTC. The encoded protein is CASSIGTGSTYGYTF.

The V call is TRBV4-1, the J call TRBJ1-2, with D perhaps TRBD1 (5 bases). Trimming left V 0 bases short and J 7 bases short, with 12 bases between. In germline, CDR1 is MGHRA, CDR2 YSYEKL. There are 14 residues in the CDR3. CDR3 in amino acids: CASSQDRVGGGYTF. For the CDR3, the DNA is TGCGCCAGCAGCCAAGATCGGGTCGGGGGTGGCTACACCTTC.

The chain recombines TRBV7-9 with TRBJ1-5; the D gene is possibly TRBD1 (5 bases). V lost 8 bases, J lost 4 bases, and 12 bases lay in between. From germline, CDR1 is SEHNR and CDR2 FQNEAQ (reference sequence). The CDR3 totals 13 residues. CDR3 in amino acids: CASGGTFNQPQHF. In DNA, the CDR3 is TGTGCCAGCGGCGGGACCTTTAATCAGCCCCAGCATTTT.

The chain uses TRBV5-1 and TRBJ2-7, with 10 positions matching TRBD1. This CDR3 contains 14 residues. V lost 1 base to trimming and J lost 5 bases; unmatched junction nucleotides: 3. The germline gives CDR1 SGHRS, CDR2 YFSETQ. CDR3 nucleotides: TGCGCCAGCAGCTTGATGGACAGGGGGAACGAGCAGTACTTC. It specifies CASSLMDRGNEQYF.

V and J are TRBV5-4 and TRBJ2-7; 8 bases are shared with TRBD1. CDR3 length: 15 residues. The trim removed 6 bases at V and 0 bases at J, leaving 8 bases unmatched. Germline loops: CDR1 SGHNT, CDR2 YYREEE (reference sequence). The CDR3 region is CASTPGTGLSYEQYF. The CDR3 nucleotides are TGTGCCAGCACCCCAGGGACAGGCCTCTCCTACGAGCAGTACTTC.

CDR3 sequence reads: CAWEGTGLDELFF. In DNA, the CDR3 is TGTGCCTGGGAAGGGACAGGCCTAGATGAACTGTTTTTT. The rearrangement uses TRBV30 and TRBJ1-4; 8 nucleotides agree with TRBD1. With 5 bases clipped from V and 12 bases from J, the junction kept 11 bases outside the gene matches. CDR1 and CDR2 from the germline V gene are GTSNPN and SVGIG (reference sequence). The CDR3 covers 13 residues.

This chain connects TRBV28 to TRBJ2-5; D might be TRBD1 (5 bases). The CDR3 loop spans 18 amino acids. Trimming stripped 3 bases from V and 2 bases from J, with 22 bases between. Germline CDR1 MDHEN, CDR2 SYDVKM. CDR3 in amino acids: CASSFLAQAKGLQETQYF. As DNA, the CDR3 is TGTGCCAGCAGTTTTTTGGCACAGGCCAAGGGCCTTCAAGAGACCCAGTACTTC. The entire variable domain, with the rest obtained from reference TRBV28 and TRBJ2-5, is as follows: DVKVTQSSRYLVKRTGEKVFLECVQDMDHENMFWYRQDPGLGLRLIYFSYDVKMKEKGDIPEGYSVSREKKERFSLILESASTNQTSMYLCASSFLAQAKGLQETQYFGPGTRLLVL.

The chain has TRBV2 and TRBJ2-1, with D unclear. In germline, CDR1 is SNHLY, CDR2 FYNNEI. This CDR3 contains 10 residues. V was trimmed by 7 bases and J by 7 bases, leaving 5 bases between them. CDR3 protein: CASTVNEQFF. The CDR3 DNA sequence: TGTGCCAGCACAGTAAATGAGCAGTTCTTC.

V gene TRBV5-1 combines with J gene TRBJ2-1; the match to TRBD1 covers 8 bases. The CDR3 is 16 residues long. V dropped 0 bases and J dropped 5; count of bases not matched to a gene: 7. The germline V gene encodes CDR1 SGHRS and CDR2 YFSETQ. CDR3 amino acids: CASSLGDRFGDNEQFF. Here the CDR3 DNA reads TGCGCCAGCAGCTTGGGGGACAGGTTTGGAGACAATGAGCAGTTCTTC.

The CDR3 nucleotides read TGTGCCAGCAGTTACTCTACAGGCCCGATGAACACTGAAGCTTTCTTT. It specifies CASSYSTGPMNTEAFF. The chain recombines TRBV6-5 with TRBJ1-1; weak D call: TRBD1 (5 bases). CDR1 and CDR2 from the germline V gene are MNHEY and SVGAGI. The CDR3 is 16 residues long. Trimming shortened V by 0 bases and J by 0 bases, and 11 bases separated the two germline ends.

The chain carries TRBV6-4 and TRBJ2-3, with 8 bases lining up with TRBD2. CDR1 and CDR2 from the germline V gene are MRHNA and SNTAGT. CDR3 size: 15 residues. V gave up 3 bases and J gave up 7 bases; unmatched junction bases: 9. Written as DNA, the CDR3 is TGTGCCAGCAGTGAGCAGGCGGGGGGTGTGAATACGCAGTATTTT. It is translated as CASSEQAGGVNTQYF.